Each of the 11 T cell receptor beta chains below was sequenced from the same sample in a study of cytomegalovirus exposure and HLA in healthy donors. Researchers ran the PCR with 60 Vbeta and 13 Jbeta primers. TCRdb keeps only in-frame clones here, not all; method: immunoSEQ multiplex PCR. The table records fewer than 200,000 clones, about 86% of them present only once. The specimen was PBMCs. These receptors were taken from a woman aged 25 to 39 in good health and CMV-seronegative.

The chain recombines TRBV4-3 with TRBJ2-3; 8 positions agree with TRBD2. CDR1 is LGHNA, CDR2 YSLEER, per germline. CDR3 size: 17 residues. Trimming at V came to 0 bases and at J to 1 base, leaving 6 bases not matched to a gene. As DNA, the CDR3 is TGCGCCAGCAGCCAAGATATAGCGGGAAGCGGCACAGATACGCAGTATTTT. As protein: CASSQDIAGSGTDTQYF.

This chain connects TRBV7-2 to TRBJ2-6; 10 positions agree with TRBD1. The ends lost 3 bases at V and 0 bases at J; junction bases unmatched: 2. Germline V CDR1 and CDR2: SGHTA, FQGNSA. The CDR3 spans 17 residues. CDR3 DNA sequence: TGTGCCAGCAGCTTTTGGACAGGGGGCTCTGGGGCCAACGTCCTGACTTTC. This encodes CASSFWTGGSGANVLTF. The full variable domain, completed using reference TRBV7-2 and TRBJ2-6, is GAGVSQSPSNKVTEKGKDVELRCDPISGHTALYWYRQSLGQGLEFLIYFQGNSAPDKSGLPSDRFSAERTGGSVSTLTIQRTQQEDSAVYLCASSFWTGGSGANVLTFGAGSRLTVL.

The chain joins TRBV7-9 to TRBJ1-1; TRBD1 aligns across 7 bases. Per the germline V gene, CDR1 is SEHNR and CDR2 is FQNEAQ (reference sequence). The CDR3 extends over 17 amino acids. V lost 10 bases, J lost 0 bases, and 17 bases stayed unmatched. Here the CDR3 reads CATYPQGGIQMNTEAFF. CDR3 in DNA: TGTGCCACCTACCCCCAGGGGGGCATCCAAATGAACACTGAAGCTTTCTTT. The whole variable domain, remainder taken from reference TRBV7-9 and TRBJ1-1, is DTGVSQNPRHKITKRGQNVTFRCDPISEHNRLYWYRQTLGQGPEFLTYFQNEAQLEKSRLLSDRFSAERPKGSFSTLEIQRTEQGDSAMYLCATYPQGGIQMNTEAFFGQGTRLTVV.

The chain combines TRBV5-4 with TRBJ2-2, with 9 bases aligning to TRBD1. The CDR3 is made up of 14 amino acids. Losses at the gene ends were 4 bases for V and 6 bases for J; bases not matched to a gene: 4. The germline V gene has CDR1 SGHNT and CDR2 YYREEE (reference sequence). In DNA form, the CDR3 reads TGTGCCAGCAGCCTACAGGGGGCGGCCGGGGAGCTGTTTTTT. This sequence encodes CASSLQGAAGELFF. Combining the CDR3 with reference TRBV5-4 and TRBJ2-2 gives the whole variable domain ETGVTQSPTHLIKTRGQQVTLRCSSQSGHNTVSWYQQALGQGPQFIFQYYREEENGRGNFPPRFSGLQFPNYSSELNVNALELDDSALYLCASSLQGAAGELFFGEGSRLTVL.

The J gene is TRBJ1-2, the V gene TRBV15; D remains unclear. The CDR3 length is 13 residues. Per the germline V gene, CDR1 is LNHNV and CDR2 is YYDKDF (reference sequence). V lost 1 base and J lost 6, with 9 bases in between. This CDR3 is CATSRGGSDGYTF. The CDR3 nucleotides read TGTGCCACCAGCAGAGGAGGGTCTGATGGCTACACCTTC.

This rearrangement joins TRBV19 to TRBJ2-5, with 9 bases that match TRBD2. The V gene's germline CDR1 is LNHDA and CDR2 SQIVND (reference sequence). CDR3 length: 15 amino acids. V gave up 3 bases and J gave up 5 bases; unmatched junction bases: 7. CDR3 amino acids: CASSIKRGVAETQYF. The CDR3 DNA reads TGTGCCAGTAGTATTAAGCGGGGGGTTGCGGAGACCCAGTACTTC.

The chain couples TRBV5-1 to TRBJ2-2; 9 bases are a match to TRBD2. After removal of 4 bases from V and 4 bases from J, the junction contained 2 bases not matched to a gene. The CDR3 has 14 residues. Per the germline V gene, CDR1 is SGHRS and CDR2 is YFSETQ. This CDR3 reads CASSKTSGTGELFF. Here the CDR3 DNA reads TGCGCCAGCAGCAAGACTAGCGGCACCGGGGAGCTGTTTTTT.

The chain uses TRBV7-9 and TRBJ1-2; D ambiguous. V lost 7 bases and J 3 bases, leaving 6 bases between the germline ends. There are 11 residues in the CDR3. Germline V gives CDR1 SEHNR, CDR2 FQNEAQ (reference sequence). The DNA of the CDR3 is TGTGCCAGCACCGACTACTATGGCTACACCTTC. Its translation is CASTDYYGYTF.

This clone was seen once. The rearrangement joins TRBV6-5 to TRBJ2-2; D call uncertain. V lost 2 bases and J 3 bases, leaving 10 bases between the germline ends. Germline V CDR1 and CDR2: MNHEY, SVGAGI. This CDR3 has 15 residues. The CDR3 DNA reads TGTGCCAGCAGTTACCACCCCAGGCACACCGGGGAGCTGTTTTTT. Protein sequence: CASSYHPRHTGELFF.

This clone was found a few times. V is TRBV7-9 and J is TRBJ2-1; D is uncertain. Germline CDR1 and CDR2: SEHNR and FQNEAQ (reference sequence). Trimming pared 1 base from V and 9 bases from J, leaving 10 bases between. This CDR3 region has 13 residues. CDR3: CASSLVKHREQFF. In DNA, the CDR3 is TGTGCCAGCAGCTTAGTTAAACACCGTGAGCAGTTCTTC.

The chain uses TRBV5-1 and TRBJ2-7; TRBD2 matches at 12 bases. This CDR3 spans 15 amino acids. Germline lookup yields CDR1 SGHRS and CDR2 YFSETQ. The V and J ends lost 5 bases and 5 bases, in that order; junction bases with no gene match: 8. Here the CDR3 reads CASSSLAGGPHEQYF. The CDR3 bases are TGCGCCAGCAGTTCTCTAGCGGGAGGGCCTCACGAGCAGTACTTC.